The 26 T cell receptor beta chains presented below share a single source sample, sequenced in a study of technical replicates of blood from a handful of donors. Repertoires were generated with immunoSEQ multiplex PCR, while TCRdb's copy carries only in-frame clones and drops some. The table includes some 70,000 clones, 95% to 97% detected once. Sequencing input: T cells isolated from PBMCs. The source is a human donor in good health.

The chain recombines TRBV7-4 with TRBJ2-5; possible D gene TRBD2, 6 bases. Germline lookup yields CDR1 SGHVT and CDR2 SQSDAQ. The length of the CDR3 is 17 residues. The V gene lost 5 bases and the J gene lost 2 bases, with 21 bases spanning the gap. The CDR3 bases are TGTGCCAGCAGCCCAACATTCCTCGGACTACAACAAGAGACCCAGTACTTC. The encoded protein is CASSPTFLGLQQETQYF.

The chain is built from TRBV27 and TRBJ2-1; TRBD2 matches at 7 bases. J lost 0 bases, V lost 2 bases, and 4 bases had no gene match. Germline V gene lookup returns CDR1 MNHEY and CDR2 SMNVEV (reference sequence). The CDR3 runs to 16 residues. The CDR3 DNA sequence: TGTGCCAGCAGTTTACTCGGCGGGAGCTCCTACAATGAGCAGTTCTTC. Translating it yields CASSLLGGSSYNEQFF.

This chain's CDR3 is CASSGGLTGELFF. The CDR3 DNA sequence: TGTGCCAGCAGCGGGGGACTCACCGGGGAGCTGTTTTTT. This chain connects TRBV9 to TRBJ2-2; TRBD2 is a possible D gene (6 bases). The ends were cut back, 3 bases at V and 4 bases at J, with 7 bases in the middle. The CDR3 covers 13 residues. Germline CDR1 reads SGDLS; CDR2 reads YYNGEE.

This chain uses TRBV9 with TRBJ2-3, with 9 bases fitting TRBD2. The CDR3 spans 15 residues. The trim removed 0 bases at V and 7 bases at J, leaving 6 bases unmatched. Germline CDR1 reads SGDLS; CDR2 reads YYNGEE. The CDR3 DNA sequence: TGTGCCAGCAGCGTAGTCGGTAGCGGGAGTTATACGCAGTATTTT. Residues: CASSVVGSGSYTQYF. Using reference TRBV9 and TRBJ2-3 for the parts outside the CDR3, the full variable domain is DSGVTQTPKHLITATGQRVTLRCSPRSGDLSVYWYQQSLDQGLQFLIQYYNGEERAKGNILERFSAQQFPDLHSELNLSSLELGDSALYFCASSVVGSGSYTQYFGPGTRLTVL.

This chain links TRBV6-1 with TRBJ2-7, with D hard to call. V was clipped by 9 bases and J by 2 bases, with 14 bases between them. Germline values: CDR1 MNHNS, CDR2 SASEGT. The CDR3 is 13 residues long. The CDR3 reads CASGGRPAYEQYF. The CDR3 DNA reads as TGTGCCAGTGGTGGCAGGCCTGCCTACGAGCAGTACTTC.

V gene TRBV28 combines with J gene TRBJ2-5, with 7 bases that match TRBD2. This CDR3 has 13 residues. From germline, CDR1 is MDHEN and CDR2 SYDVKM. V was pared by 5 bases and J by 5 bases, with 5 bases of the junction left unmatched. CDR3: CASSAREGETQYF. The CDR3 nucleotides are TGTGCCAGCAGTGCTAGGGAGGGGGAGACCCAGTACTTC.

This clone has just a few counts. The chain couples TRBV19 to TRBJ2-2, with D tentatively TRBD1 (6 bases). V lost 6 bases, J lost 4 bases, and 12 bases lay in between. Germline CDR1 is LNHDA and CDR2 is SQIVND (reference sequence). This CDR3 contains 14 residues. CDR3 coding DNA: TGTGCCAGTAGGGGGACAAGACCCACCGGGGAGCTGTTTTTT. It is translated as CASRGTRPTGELFF.

V and J are TRBV30 and TRBJ2-3, with no clear D. The CDR3 has 13 amino acids. Germline V gene sequence: CDR1 GTSNPN, CDR2 SVGIG (reference sequence). The V and J ends lost 0 bases and 7 bases respectively, with 11 bases between them. The CDR3 sequence: CAWSVSLLNTQYF. The CDR3 DNA follows: TGTGCCTGGAGTGTAAGCCTGTTAAATACGCAGTATTTT.

The chain employs TRBV29-1 and TRBJ1-2; TRBD1 matches 9 bases. The germline V gene has CDR1 SQVTM and CDR2 ANQGSEA. The CDR3 is 13 amino acids. V dropped 3 bases and J dropped 6; count of bases not matched to a gene: 5. In DNA, the CDR3 is TGCAGCGTTGAGGACAGGGGAAACGATGGCTACACCTTC. This gives the protein CSVEDRGNDGYTF.

This sequence joins TRBV4-3 and TRBJ2-1; perhaps TRBD1 as D (6 bases). In germline, CDR1 is LGHNA, CDR2 YSLEER. This CDR3 contains 16 residues. The V and J ends lost 2 bases and 0 bases respectively, with 11 bases between them. The CDR3 bases are TGCGCCAGCAGCCAATTAAGGACAGCCTCCTACAATGAGCAGTTCTTC. It translates to CASSQLRTASYNEQFF.

The chain links TRBV5-4 to TRBJ2-3; the D gene is possibly TRBD1 (5 bases). V lost 2 bases and J lost 2, with 9 bases in between. The CDR3 runs to 14 residues. Per the germline V gene, CDR1 is SGHNT and CDR2 is YYREEE (reference sequence). The CDR3 spells CASSFREATDTQYF. In DNA, the CDR3 is TGTGCCAGCAGCTTCAGGGAAGCCACAGATACGCAGTATTTT.

This sequence joins TRBV5-1 and TRBJ1-1; D is unresolved. This CDR3 region has 14 residues. Germline V CDR1 and CDR2: SGHRS, YFSETQ. The V and J ends lost 0 bases and 5 bases respectively, with 11 bases between them. CDR3 DNA: TGCGCCAGCAGCTTGGGTCGGGGAAGGACTGAAGCTTTCTTT. Its protein is CASSLGRGRTEAFF. Looking up the rest from reference TRBV5-1 and TRBJ1-1 gives the full variable domain: KAGVTQTPRYLIKTRGQQVTLSCSPISGHRSVSWYQQTPGQGLQFLFEYFSETQRNKGNFPGRFSGRQFSNSRSEMNVSTLELGDSALYLCASSLGRGRTEAFFGQGTRLTVV.

The V and J genes are TRBV9 and TRBJ1-2, with a tentative D call TRBD1 (6 bases). V lost 1 base to trimming and J lost 5 bases, with 18 bases between them. Per the germline V gene, CDR1 is SGDLS and CDR2 is YYNGEE. The CDR3 runs to 16 residues. CDR3 coding DNA: TGTGCCAGCAGCGTAAGTACTGGACAGAGATCATATGGCTACACCTTC. Amino acids: CASSVSTGQRSYGYTF.

This clone was seen only once. This chain links TRBV2 with TRBJ2-1; 9 bases are shared with TRBD1. V dropped 11 bases and J dropped 8; count of bases not matched to a gene: 4. CDR3 length: 11 residues. CDR1 and CDR2 (germline): SNHLY, FYNNEI. CDR3 sequence: CAAQGAYEQFF. The CDR3 DNA follows: TGTGCCGCACAGGGGGCCTATGAGCAGTTCTTC.

V usage is TRBV9 and J usage is TRBJ2-7; D is uncertain. The germline V gene has CDR1 SGDLS and CDR2 YYNGEE. Deletions cut 0 bases from V and 4 bases from J, with 14 bases between. The CDR3 consists of 15 residues. In nucleotides, the CDR3 is TGTGCCAGCAGCGTAGGAGGTGACTGGGTGTACGAGCAGTACTTC. This encodes CASSVGGDWVYEQYF. The full variable domain, in which reference TRBV9 and TRBJ2-7 provide the parts outside the CDR3, is DSGVTQTPKHLITATGQRVTLRCSPRSGDLSVYWYQQSLDQGLQFLIQYYNGEERAKGNILERFSAQQFPDLHSELNLSSLELGDSALYFCASSVGGDWVYEQYFGPGTRLTVT.

Here the CDR3 DNA reads TGTGCCAGCAGTGAATGGGGGACAGAGAACACTGAAGCTTTCTTT. It yields the protein CASSEWGTENTEAFF. The chain is built from TRBV25-1 and TRBJ1-1; 7 positions match TRBD1. V shed 1 base and J 1 base; nucleotides not matched to a gene: 3. The CDR3 has 15 residues. Germline lookup yields CDR1 MGHDK and CDR2 SYGVNS.

This chain links TRBV6-6 with TRBJ2-1; maybe TRBD1 (6 bases). V was clipped by 10 bases and J by 6 bases, with 16 bases between them. The CDR3 has 13 amino acids. In germline, CDR1 is MNHNY, CDR2 SVGAGI (reference sequence). CDR3 protein: CATLAGEANEQFF. The DNA for the CDR3 is TGTGCCACTCTCGCAGGGGAAGCCAATGAGCAGTTCTTC.

The rearrangement links TRBV2 to TRBJ2-1; 7 positions agree with TRBD2. The CDR3 is made up of 16 amino acids. The junction had 9 bases not matched to a gene; V was cut back by 6 bases and J by 1 base. The germline V gene has CDR1 SNHLY and CDR2 FYNNEI. This CDR3 is CASRHLLAASYNEQFF. The CDR3 nucleotides read TGTGCCAGCAGACACCTCCTAGCGGCTTCCTACAATGAGCAGTTCTTC.

This CDR3 reads CASSLLLAGEVYTGELFF. CDR3 coding DNA: TGTGCCAGCAGCCTGTTACTAGCGGGAGAGGTCTACACCGGGGAGCTGTTTTTT. The V and J genes are TRBV11-1 and TRBJ2-2; TRBD2 aligns across 11 bases. V lost 5 bases, J lost 3 bases, and 11 bases stayed unmatched. This CDR3 is 18 amino acids long. Germline CDR1 SGHAT, CDR2 FQDESV (reference sequence).

In this sample, this clone turned up once. The V and J genes are TRBV15 and TRBJ2-7, with TRBD1 matching over 7 bases. Per the germline V gene, CDR1 is LNHNV and CDR2 is YYDKDF (reference sequence). Trimming took 1 base from V and 3 from J; bases not matched to a gene: 3. The CDR3 totals 14 residues. The CDR3 is CATSRGDSYYEQYF. CDR3 coding DNA: TGTGCCACCAGCAGAGGGGACAGTTACTACGAGCAGTACTTC.

The chain employs TRBV9 and TRBJ2-5; D call uncertain. With 2 bases removed from V and 1 base from J, the gap between germline ends came to 12 bases. The CDR3 extends over 15 amino acids. The germline V gene encodes CDR1 SGDLS and CDR2 YYNGEE. This chain's CDR3 is CASSVRWASQETQYF. In nucleotides, the CDR3 is TGTGCCAGCAGCGTTAGGTGGGCTTCCCAAGAGACCCAGTACTTC.

This chain connects TRBV5-1 to TRBJ2-7, with 10 positions matching TRBD1. This CDR3 is 14 amino acids long. Losses at the gene ends were 4 bases for V and 2 bases for J; bases not matched to a gene: 3. Per the germline V gene, CDR1 is SGHRS and CDR2 is YFSETQ. CDR3 residues: CASSVDRGPYEQYF. The CDR3 region has the DNA TGCGCCAGCAGCGTCGACAGGGGGCCCTACGAGCAGTACTTC.

This clone has just a few counts. Here the CDR3 DNA reads TGCGCCAGCAGTGAGCTAAATGAGCAGTTCTTC. Amino acids: CASSELNEQFF. The gene calls are TRBV10-2 and TRBJ2-1, with D unresolved. V shed 2 bases and J shed 7 bases, with 3 bases lying between them. Germline CDR1 is WSHSY and CDR2 is SAAADI. The CDR3 is 11 residues long.

The chain employs TRBV7-9 and TRBJ2-7; 11 bases line up with TRBD2. The J segment lost 6 bases and the V segment lost 5 bases, leaving 3 bases of the junction unmatched. The CDR3 spans 13 residues. Germline V gives CDR1 SEHNR, CDR2 FQNEAQ (reference sequence). CDR3 loop: CASSGLAGGEQYF. The CDR3 DNA follows: TGTGCCAGCAGCGGGCTAGCGGGAGGCGAGCAGTACTTC.

The chain uses TRBV6-5 and TRBJ1-3; 9 positions agree with TRBD1. Germline V gene sequence: CDR1 MNHEY, CDR2 SVGAGI. The CDR3 covers 15 residues. The CDR3: CATLPGQGFRNTIYF. CDR3 bases: TGTGCTACGCTTCCGGGACAGGGTTTTAGAAACACCATATATTTT.

The gene calls are TRBV19 and TRBJ2-7; 13 nucleotides match TRBD2. Germline CDR1 and CDR2: LNHDA and SQIVND (reference sequence). With V trimmed by 3 bases and J by 3 bases, 11 bases remained unmatched. There are 18 residues in the CDR3. Here the CDR3 reads CASSIPPRGLAGDYEQYF. The CDR3 DNA reads TGTGCCAGTAGTATCCCTCCGAGAGGACTAGCGGGGGACTACGAGCAGTACTTC.